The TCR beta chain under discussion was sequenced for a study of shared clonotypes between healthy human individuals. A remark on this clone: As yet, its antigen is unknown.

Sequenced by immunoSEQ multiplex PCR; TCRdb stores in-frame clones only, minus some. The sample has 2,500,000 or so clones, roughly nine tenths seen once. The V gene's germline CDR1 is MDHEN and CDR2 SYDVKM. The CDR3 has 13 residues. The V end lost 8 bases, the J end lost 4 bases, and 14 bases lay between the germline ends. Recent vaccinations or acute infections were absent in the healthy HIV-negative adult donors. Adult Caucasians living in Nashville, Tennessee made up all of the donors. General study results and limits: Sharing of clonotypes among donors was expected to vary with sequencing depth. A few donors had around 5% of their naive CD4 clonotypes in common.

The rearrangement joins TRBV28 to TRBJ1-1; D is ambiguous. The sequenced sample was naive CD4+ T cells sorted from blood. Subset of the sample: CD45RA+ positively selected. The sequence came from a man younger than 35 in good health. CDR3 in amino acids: CASQTGQSTEAFF. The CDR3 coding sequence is TGTGCCAGCCAAACCGGCCAGAGCACTGAAGCTTTCTTT.